This TCR beta chain was captured by sequencing in a study of PD-1 blockade in classical Hodgkin lymphoma. Comment on this clone: The antigen is not known.

Specified time point: newly diagnosed, previously untreated cHL patient sample. PBMCs representing newly diagnosed, untreated classical Hodgkin lymphoma functioned as the comparison. Repertoires were generated with immunoSEQ multiplex PCR, while TCRdb's copy carries only in-frame clones and drops some. Of around 26,000 clones detected, 94% appear once; the ten largest clones hold 3.5% to 5%. Study-wide points: A reduction in baseline TCR diversity was reportedly seen in newly diagnosed patients relative to healthy donors. Undefined causes, possibly disease activity or prior therapy, underlie the repertoire differences.

Germline CDR1 MNHEY, CDR2 SMNVEV (reference sequence). Deletions cut 2 bases from V and 5 bases from J, with 16 bases between. The CDR3 spans 15 residues. Input material: peripheral blood mononuclear cells (PBMCs). The V gene is TRBV27, the J gene TRBJ2-7; D is perhaps TRBD1 or TRBD2 (5 bases each). The clonotype comes from a human donor with classical Hodgkin lymphoma. The CDR3 spells CASSLSQGPGDEQYF. The CDR3 nucleotides are TGTGCCAGCAGTTTAAGTCAGGGACCAGGAGACGAGCAGTACTTC.